These 25 T cell receptor beta chains share one sample of origin, sequenced in a study of CD8 T cells in ankylosing spondylitis. TCRdb independently ran MiXCR on the 5' RACE reads; one entry per CDR3 protein. This sample has over 130,000 distinct CDR3 sequences, with around two fifths found just once. The sample was synovial fluid, either unsorted or a sorted T cell fraction (not recorded which). The receptors stem from a male donor with ankylosing spondylitis.

DNA of the CDR3: TGTGCCAGCAGAACGACAGGCCGGGAGACCCAGTACTTC. This translates into CASRTTGRETQYF. J is TRBJ2-5 and V is TRBV2, with D maybe TRBD1 (6 bases). CDR1 is SNHLY, CDR2 FYNNEI, per germline. V lost 6 bases and J 5 bases, leaving 13 bases between the germline ends. The CDR3 loop spans 13 amino acids.

For the CDR3, the DNA is TGTGCCAGCAGCTCACAGGGGGCGGACAAGCCCCAGCATTTT. Its protein is CASSSQGADKPQHF. The chain couples TRBV3-1 to TRBJ1-5, with 9 bases lining up with TRBD1. The J segment lost 8 bases and the V segment lost 5 bases, leaving 7 bases of the junction unmatched. The germline V gene encodes CDR1 LGHDT and CDR2 YNNKEL (reference sequence). CDR3 length: 14 residues.

The V call is TRBV20-1, the J call TRBJ2-7; 9 bases are a match to TRBD1. The germline V gene has CDR1 DFQATT and CDR2 SNEGSKA (reference sequence). The V gene end was trimmed by 0 bases and the J gene end by 3 bases; junction bases not matched to a gene: 6. The CDR3 spans 15 residues. The chain's CDR3 is CSARETGTGFYEQYF. The CDR3 nucleotides are TGCAGTGCTAGAGAAACCGGGACAGGGTTCTACGAGCAGTACTTC.

The V and J genes are TRBV5-1 and TRBJ2-7, with TRBD2 identical over 8 bases. Germline trimming cut 4 bases from V and 0 bases from J; bases unmatched to any gene: 9. The CDR3 contains 16 residues. Germline V gene lookup returns CDR1 SGHRS and CDR2 YFSETQ. The CDR3 coding sequence is TGCGCCAGCAGCCCCCGCATGACTAGCGACTCCTACGAGCAGTACTTC. This encodes CASSPRMTSDSYEQYF.

The chain employs TRBV4-1 and TRBJ1-5; a weak D match, TRBD1 (6 bases). Trimming removed 3 bases from V and 1 base from J, with 16 bases in between. The V gene's germline CDR1 is MGHRA and CDR2 YSYEKL. The CDR3 runs 17 residues. CDR3 region: CASSHPGAGASNQPQHF. CDR3 coding DNA: TGCGCCAGCAGCCACCCTGGGGCAGGGGCCAGCAATCAGCCCCAGCATTTT.

This clonotype was seen a few times. V usage is TRBV4-3 and J usage is TRBJ1-1; no definite D call. The CDR3 is made up of 16 amino acids. Germline-derived CDR1 and CDR2 are LGHNA and YSLEER. The V end was cut by 0 bases, the J end by 0 bases, with 11 bases between. This CDR3 reads CASSQEFRTVNTEAFF. DNA for the CDR3: TGCGCCAGCAGCCAAGAGTTCCGGACGGTGAACACTGAAGCTTTCTTT.

This clonotype was counted many times. CDR3 bases: TGTGCCAGCAGCTTAGTCGGGGATTGGGATTCACCCCTCCACTTT. Translating gives CASSLVGDWDSPLHF. The rearrangement joins TRBV11-2 to TRBJ1-6; D is ambiguous. The ends were cut back, 1 base at V and 8 bases at J, with 12 bases in the middle. CDR1 is SGHAT and CDR2 is FQNNGV in the germline V gene. The CDR3 consists of 15 residues.

The J gene is TRBJ2-2, the V gene TRBV5-6; D remains unclear. The germline gives CDR1 SGHDT, CDR2 YYEEEE. The CDR3 loop spans 14 amino acids. Trimming took off 4 bases at V and 9 bases at J, with 16 bases between the two ends. The CDR3 region is CASSLWRLGRELFF. The CDR3 nucleotides read TGTGCCAGCAGCCTTTGGAGACTGGGCAGGGAGCTGTTTTTT.

With regard to this clonotype: A much larger clone differs by one base, so this may be a read error. V usage is TRBV27 and J usage is TRBJ2-2; D gene ambiguous. CDR3 size: 13 residues. Germline assignment: CDR1 MNHEY and CDR2 SMNVEV (reference sequence). The germline V and J ends were trimmed by 3 bases and 4 bases, with 6 bases remaining between them. CDR3 bases: TGTGCCAGCAGTTTTACGGTCACCGGGGAGCTGTTTTTT. Amino acids: CASSFTVTGELFF.

V is TRBV25-1 and J is TRBJ2-2; maybe TRBD2 (5 bases). CDR3 length equals 15 residues. The germline CDR1 and CDR2 sequences are MGHDK and SYGVNS. V was clipped by 6 bases and J by 8 bases, with 19 bases between them. The CDR3 DNA is TGTGCCAGCAGAAGTTTTACTAGTTCCCCAGGGGAGCTGTTTTTT. Its translation: CASRSFTSSPGELFF.

This clonotype occurred many times. The chain employs TRBV6-6 and TRBJ2-1, with D tentatively TRBD2 (5 bases). Germline V gene lookup returns CDR1 MNHNY and CDR2 SVGAGI (reference sequence). The CDR3 is 12 amino acids. V lost 10 bases and J lost 4, with 11 bases in between. The CDR3, as DNA: TGTGCCACCCTGACGGGGTACAATGAGCAGTTCTTC. Translation gives CATLTGYNEQFF.

The V gene is TRBV3-1, the J gene TRBJ2-1; 8 bases fit TRBD1. The germline V gene has CDR1 LGHDT and CDR2 YNNKEL (reference sequence). V was pared by 7 bases and J by 7 bases, with 15 bases of the junction left unmatched. The CDR3 covers 16 residues. This CDR3 reads CASTQGAVNYKNEQFF. As DNA, the CDR3 is TGTGCCAGCACCCAGGGGGCCGTCAACTACAAGAATGAGCAGTTCTTC.

The sample holds a few counts of this clonotype. The CDR3 is CASSLAPRPGDEQFF. CDR3 DNA sequence: TGTGCCAGCAGCTTAGCGCCACGACCCGGGGATGAGCAGTTCTTC. The rearrangement joins TRBV7-2 to TRBJ2-1; TRBD2 might be the D (5 bases). Germline V gives CDR1 SGHTA, CDR2 FQGNSA. Trimming took 0 bases from V and 8 from J, leaving 14 bases between them. The CDR3 totals 15 residues.

This clonotype has more than one count but fewer than ten. The genes are TRBV6-2 or TRBV6-3 and TRBJ2-1; 7 positions match TRBD2. V was pared by 7 bases and J by 0 bases, with 12 bases of the junction left unmatched. The CDR3 totals 17 residues. Per germline, CDR1 MNHEY and CDR2 SVGEGT. The CDR3 protein is CASTSALADSSYNEQFF. The CDR3 DNA is TGTGCCAGCACCTCCGCGCTAGCGGATAGCTCCTACAATGAGCAGTTCTTC.

This clonotype was detected only a few times. This chain connects TRBV3-1 to TRBJ1-1, with D possibly being TRBD1 (5 bases). Germline lookup yields CDR1 LGHDT and CDR2 YNNKEL (reference sequence). Trimming pared 5 bases from V and 8 bases from J, leaving 12 bases between. The CDR3 has 12 residues. In DNA, the CDR3 is TGTGCCAGCAGCGGGGGACTTGTAGAAGCTTTCTTT. Translated: CASSGGLVEAFF.

This clonotype came up many times. At one end the junction does not follow the germline gene, possibly because of a read error. J is TRBJ2-3 and V is TRBV7-3; D may be TRBD2 (5 bases). The CDR3 contains 15 residues. Germline values: CDR1 SGHTA, CDR2 FQGTGA. CDR3 sequence (DNA): TGTGCCAGCAGCCTAACAAGCGGCGTGTTTAGTACGCAGTATTTT. Translated: CASSLTSGVFSTQYF. Looking up the rest from reference TRBV7-3 and TRBJ2-3 gives the full variable domain: GAGVSQTPSNKVTEKGKYVELRCDPISGHTALYWYRQSLGQGPEFLIYFQGTGAADDSGLPNDRFFAVRPEGSVSTLKIQRTERGDSAVYLCASSLTSGVFSTQYFGPGTRLTVL.

V and J are TRBV5-1 and TRBJ2-1; tentative D call: TRBD1 (5 bases). The CDR3 extends over 15 amino acids. Trimming took off 0 bases at V and 1 base at J, with 8 bases between the two ends. Germline CDR1 reads SGHRS; CDR2 reads YFSETQ. The CDR3 loop is CASSLGGPSYNEQFF. The DNA for the CDR3 is TGCGCCAGCAGCTTGGGGGGCCCTTCCTACAATGAGCAGTTCTTC.

This clonotype was seen a handful of times. As DNA, the CDR3 is TGTGCCACCAGTGACCACAGGGGCTCGAACACCGGGGAGCTGTTTTTT. Amino acids: CATSDHRGSNTGELFF. The chain recombines TRBV24-1 with TRBJ2-2; 7 bases are a match to TRBD1. This CDR3 contains 16 residues. The junction had 4 bases not matched to a gene; V was cut back by 4 bases and J by 0 bases. Looked up from germline, CDR1 is KGHDR and CDR2 is SFDVKD.

The chain carries TRBV28 and TRBJ2-3; 13 bases align to TRBD2. Germline V gene lookup returns CDR1 MDHEN and CDR2 SYDVKM. Trimming removed 3 bases from V and 4 bases from J; junction bases left unmatched: 13. This CDR3 comprises 19 residues. DNA of the CDR3: TGTGCCAGCAGTTTCTGGACTAGCGGGAGATACCCAACTGCAGATACGCAGTATTTT. The encoded protein is CASSFWTSGRYPTADTQYF.

The chain is built from TRBV5-6 and TRBJ1-2; D is perhaps TRBD1 (5 bases). CDR3 length: 16 residues. V lost 3 bases and J 4 bases, leaving 19 bases between the germline ends. The germline V gene has CDR1 SGHDT and CDR2 YYEEEE. The CDR3 nucleotides read TGTGCCAGCAGCTGGCGGGGACGGGAACTATTCTATGGCTACACCTTC. The encoded protein is CASSWRGRELFYGYTF.

The chain couples TRBV12-3 or TRBV12-4 to TRBJ1-4, with D uncertain. V was pared by 3 bases and J by 2 bases, with 10 bases between. The CDR3 runs 15 residues. The CDR3 region is CASSFQQTTNEKLFF. The CDR3 DNA is TGTGCCAGCAGTTTTCAACAGACGACTAATGAAAAACTGTTTTTT.

This sequence joins TRBV10-3 and TRBJ1-5; D not certain. The CDR3 spans 14 residues. Germline loops: CDR1 ENHRY, CDR2 SYGVKD. With 5 bases removed from V and 9 bases from J, the gap between germline ends came to 17 bases. CDR3 sequence: CAISPRHRTGPQHF. For the CDR3, the DNA is TGTGCCATCAGTCCCCGCCACCGGACGGGGCCCCAGCATTTT.

The chain recombines TRBV27 with TRBJ2-1; D unresolved. Per germline, CDR1 MNHEY and CDR2 SMNVEV (reference sequence). The CDR3 contains 13 residues. V was shortened by 0 bases and J by 10 bases, with 10 bases between the two germline ends. The CDR3 loop is CASSLSLRGEQFF. In nucleotides, the CDR3 is TGTGCCAGCAGTTTATCGCTCCGTGGGGAGCAGTTCTTC.

This clonotype was counted at least ten times. The V and J genes are TRBV10-3 and TRBJ2-5; no firm D call. The CDR3 runs 13 residues. Germline V gene sequence: CDR1 ENHRY, CDR2 SYGVKD. V lost 7 bases, J lost 1 base, and 10 bases lay in between. CDR3 region: CAITPSPQETQYF. As DNA, the CDR3 is TGTGCCATCACCCCCTCCCCCCAAGAGACCCAGTACTTC.

The rearrangement links TRBV7-9 to TRBJ2-2; 9 bases align to TRBD2. CDR1 and CDR2 from the germline V gene are SEHNR and FQNEAQ (reference sequence). The CDR3 runs to 17 residues. J was trimmed by 4 bases and V by 7 bases; bases with no gene match: 13. The CDR3 DNA reads as TGTGCCAGCACCCACAACCGCCTAGCGGGAATCACCGGGGAGCTGTTTTTT. This gives the protein CASTHNRLAGITGELFF.